The 5 T cell receptor beta chains below were found in one sample sequenced in a study of T cell changes during pregnancy in multiple sclerosis. Profiling relied on immunoSEQ multiplex PCR, and the TCRdb table lists in-frame clones only, not all of them. Found here are fewer than 65,000 clones, roughly 90% of them singletons; the top ten hold approximately 0.9%. This specimen was peripheral blood, taken before pregnancy. The origin of the receptors is a female donor with multiple sclerosis, enrolled in a pregnancy study.

The chain has TRBV29-1 and TRBJ2-3; 7 bases match TRBD2. The CDR3 loop spans 11 amino acids. Per germline, CDR1 SQVTM and CDR2 ANQGSEA. The trim removed 5 bases at V and 6 bases at J, leaving 2 bases unmatched. The CDR3 DNA is TGCAGCGTTTGGGGGGGGGATACGCAGTATTTT. Translating gives CSVWGGDTQYF.

The chain combines TRBV6-6 with TRBJ1-3; 7 bases are shared with TRBD1. The CDR3 consists of 14 residues. The germline V gene has CDR1 MNHNY and CDR2 SVGAGI (reference sequence). V trimming: 2 bases; J trimming: 4 bases; junction bases outside the gene matches: 2. The chain's CDR3 is CASSYGTVGNTIYF. CDR3 coding DNA: TGTGCCAGCAGTTACGGGACAGTCGGAAACACCATATATTTT.

The chain employs TRBV29-1 and TRBJ2-3; 10 bases fit TRBD2. Germline V gene lookup returns CDR1 SQVTM and CDR2 ANQGSEA. The CDR3 sequence is 16 residues long. With 3 bases clipped from V and 2 bases from J, the junction kept 8 bases outside the gene matches. DNA for the CDR3: TGCAGCGTTGAGGGGCTAGCGGGGGAGAACACAGATACGCAGTATTTT. Amino acid sequence: CSVEGLAGENTDTQYF.

The V gene is TRBV7-2, the J gene TRBJ2-2; 8 nucleotides line up with TRBD2. This CDR3 is 16 amino acids long. V was pared by 4 bases and J by 2 bases, with 6 bases of the junction left unmatched. The germline V gene has CDR1 SGHTA and CDR2 FQGNSA. The CDR3 reads CASSSPAGGNTGELFF. CDR3 nucleotides: TGTGCCAGCAGCTCCCCTGCGGGGGGAAACACCGGGGAGCTGTTTTTT.

This rearrangement joins TRBV12-5 to TRBJ1-2; TRBD1 matches at 7 bases. Germline trimming cut 6 bases from V and 2 bases from J; bases unmatched to any gene: 9. The CDR3 consists of 15 residues. The germline gives CDR1 LGHNT, CDR2 FRNRAP. The CDR3 is CASGGQMSQNYGYTF. The CDR3 DNA follows: TGTGCTAGTGGGGGACAGATGTCACAGAACTATGGCTACACCTTC.